This is a list of T cell receptor beta chains from one sample in a study of blood T cells in healthy people across ages. TCRdb reprocessed the 5' RACE reads via MiXCR and lists one record per CDR3 protein. The data show around 650,000 distinct CDR3 sequences, with less than 40% seen just once and over 15% held by the top ten. Sequencing was performed on blood. Receptors were obtained from an elderly woman in good health. Both conserved end residues are part of each CDR3. Where a row states a size, it is once, few, many or the class of an expanded clone; other rows omit it.

.	TRBV29-1	.	CSVEGTGAYEQYF
many	TRBV4-2	TRBJ1-2	CASSQATGGVYTF
.	TRBV7-9	TRBJ2-1	CASSLGKRGWSEQFF
many	TRBV5-1	TRBJ1-4	CASRPDRAYEKLFF
.	TRBV5-1	TRBJ1-1	CASSTTGSSTEAFF
many	TRBV10-3	TRBJ1-1	CAISESGGNTEAFF
many	TRBV20-1	TRBJ1-2	CAVPGAAVDTNYGYTF
.	TRBV6-5	.	CASSYISEETQYF
few	TRBV7-9	TRBJ1-6	CASSPEPLHF
.	TRBV12-3/TRBV12-4	TRBJ2-7	CASSLGPRSSYEQYF
many	TRBV24-1	TRBJ2-4	CATSVLGPAGDIQYF
.	TRBV5-1	TRBJ1-1	CASSPRGARGDTEAFF
once	TRBV7-2	TRBJ2-1	CASSSGPGGNGQFF
many	TRBV9	TRBJ2-7	CASSVRTGNSYEQYF
many	TRBV5-1	TRBJ2-5	CASSLTRPIRETQYF
many	TRBV27	TRBJ2-5	CARQRPPETQYF
many	TRBV7-9	TRBJ1-2	CASSLGTGVSYTF
.	TRBV15	TRBJ2-1	CATSRDRQTEQFF
once	TRBV29-1	TRBJ2-6	CSVALSGANVLTF
many	TRBV11-3	TRBJ2-7	CASSPGSGILYEQYF
.	TRBV12-3/TRBV12-4	TRBJ2-1	CASRKEGSYNEQFF
many	TRBV6-6	TRBJ2-3	CASAGALGSTDTQYF
many	TRBV18	TRBJ2-4	CASSPLSASGAKNIQYF
.	TRBV20-1	TRBJ2-1	CSARDPSGSIYNEQFF